The clone carrying this TCR beta chain was found a few times. Its antigen is currently unknown. The data derive from a study of blood T cells in healthy people across ages. Points from the study as a whole: In these data, TCR beta diversity tracked strongly with naive T cell percentage.

Looked up from germline, CDR1 is MNHEY and CDR2 is SVGEGT. Trimming cost V 5 bases and J 8 bases, with 6 bases left between them. This CDR3 contains 11 residues. The study drew donors from healthy Caucasian individuals in Russia aged roughly 6 to 90. Together with a sample-barcoded 5' primer, a J-beta primer mix was included in a second PCR lasting about 7 to 12 cycles. Sequencing recovered at least 2.5 million CDR3-containing paired-end reads from each sample. One entry per CDR3 protein, called by TCRdb with MiXCR from the 5' RACE reads. The table has about 640,000 distinct CDR3 sequences, around 54% seen once.

This chain links TRBV6-2 or TRBV6-3 with TRBJ1-4; unclear D gene. Sequencing was done on a sample of blood. The TCR was taken from a man aged 60 to 75 in good health. The CDR3 DNA follows: TGTGCCAGCAGTCAAGCCGAAAAACTGTTTTTT. Protein: CASSQAEKLFF.